The next 21 T cell receptor beta chains were all read from a single sample in a study of T-cell reconstitution after alpha-beta-depleted transplantation in children (dated by TCRdb to 2016 to 2017). The sample's treatment or condition label is to be understood as: allogeneic hematopoietic cell transplantation with graft depleted of TCRalphabeta T cells and CD19 B cells. To prepare the library, PCR was applied. Sequencing relied on an Illumina HiSeq 2500. Molecular barcoding was employed in the preparation of TCR libraries, with unique molecular identifiers being used to normalize TCRbeta repertoire quantification. Using fastp at Q25 and MiXCR, TCRdb reprocessed the public reads and kept productive beta chains. Entries that share a CDR3 protein sequence are merged under the most common genes and DNA. The sample table contains around 800,000 distinct CDR3 sequences; only one count was recorded for less than 20% of them. Approximately 5% of the sample lies in the top ten.

The input for sequencing was PBMCs, mostly from graft donor cells, taken 360 days after TCRalphabeta/CD19-depleted stem cell transplant. These receptors were obtained from a male patient younger than 18 who had a stem cell transplant for acute lymphoblastic leukemia, so the T cells may come from the graft donor.

The chain has TRBV12-3 or TRBV12-4 and TRBJ1-4; D not certain. Trimming pared 3 bases from V and 0 bases from J, leaving 5 bases between. The CDR3 runs to 14 residues. The CDR3 sequence is CASSFPATNEKLFF. The CDR3 DNA sequence: TGTGCCAGCAGTTTCCCAGCAACTAATGAAAAACTGTTTTTT.

This clonotype was picked up many times. V and J are TRBV9 and TRBJ1-2; TRBD1 might be the D (6 bases). CDR1 SGDLS and CDR2 YYNGEE come from the germline V gene. The CDR3 covers 15 residues. The V gene lost 3 bases and the J gene lost 0 bases, with 12 bases spanning the gap. The CDR3: CASSASRGANYGYTF. CDR3 sequence (DNA): TGTGCCAGCAGCGCCAGCAGGGGAGCTAACTATGGCTACACCTTC.

This clonotype occurred a few times. The chain recombines TRBV27 with TRBJ2-5; 10 bases map to TRBD1. The germline gives CDR1 MNHEY, CDR2 SMNVEV (reference sequence). CDR3 length: 15 amino acids. Trimming removed 4 bases from V and 3 bases from J; junction bases left unmatched: 5. The CDR3 here is CASSSLGTGEETQYF. For the CDR3, the DNA is TGTGCCAGCAGTTCCCTCGGGACAGGGGAAGAGACCCAGTACTTC.

This chain uses TRBV5-5 with TRBJ1-1; D unresolved. Germline loops: CDR1 SGHKS, CDR2 YYEKEE (reference sequence). Trimming cost V 0 bases and J 1 base, with 13 bases left between them. The CDR3 consists of 16 residues. The CDR3 DNA sequence: TGTGCCAGCAGCTTGGTAGTAGGAGACCCGAACACTGAAGCTTTCTTT. This gives the protein CASSLVVGDPNTEAFF.

Only a few counts were recorded for this clonotype. The gene calls are TRBV29-1 and TRBJ2-1; 8 bases map to TRBD2. The CDR3 has 15 residues. Germline-derived CDR1 and CDR2 are SQVTM and ANQGSEA. The trim removed 4 bases at V and 5 bases at J, leaving 10 bases unmatched. The DNA for the CDR3 is TGCAGCGTTGGAGAGCGGGAGAAATACCACAATGAGCAGTTCTTC. It is translated as CSVGEREKYHNEQFF.

This clonotype appeared a single time. The V gene is TRBV11-1, the J gene TRBJ2-3; either TRBD1 or TRBD2 may supply D (7 bases each). V was pared by 4 bases and J by 2 bases, with 22 bases between. This CDR3 contains 18 residues. In germline, CDR1 is SGHAT, CDR2 FQDESV (reference sequence). The CDR3 is CASSSSGGGQAITDTQYF. CDR3 coding DNA: TGTGCCAGCAGCTCCTCGGGAGGTGGACAGGCTATCACAGATACGCAGTATTTT.

In this sample, this clonotype turned up a few times. The chain couples TRBV3-1 to TRBJ2-3; D not certain. The germline gives CDR1 LGHDT, CDR2 YNNKEL (reference sequence). Trimming left V 0 bases short and J 0 bases short, with 4 bases between. The CDR3 has 14 residues. CDR3 loop: CASSQESSTDTQYF. CDR3 in DNA: TGTGCCAGCAGCCAAGAATCCAGCACAGATACGCAGTATTTT.

CDR3: CASSGRDSYYNEQFF. The CDR3 DNA sequence: TGTGCCAGCAGCGGACGAGATAGTTACTACAATGAGCAGTTCTTC. This chain links TRBV7-9 with TRBJ2-1; D not resolved. Trimming cost V 5 bases and J 3 bases, with 14 bases left between them. The CDR3 extends over 15 amino acids. In germline, CDR1 is SEHNR, CDR2 FQNEAQ (reference sequence).

This clonotype has only a few counts. The gene calls are TRBV29-1 and TRBJ2-7, with TRBD1 matching over 9 bases. The J segment lost 4 bases and the V segment lost 4 bases, leaving 8 bases of the junction unmatched. The CDR3 contains 14 residues. Germline loops: CDR1 SQVTM, CDR2 ANQGSEA. The DNA for the CDR3 is TGCAGCGTTGGGGACAGGGTTTGGGGTTACGAGCAGTACTTC. It translates to CSVGDRVWGYEQYF.

This clonotype was counted between two and nine times. The V call is TRBV5-1, the J call TRBJ2-1; 9 bases line up with TRBD2. Germline CDR1 and CDR2: SGHRS and YFSETQ. The CDR3 length is 15 residues. The V segment lost 2 bases and the J segment 4 bases; nucleotides outside the gene matches: 4. CDR3 sequence: CASSLALAGYNEQFF. CDR3 coding DNA: TGCGCCAGCAGCTTAGCCCTAGCGGGGTACAATGAGCAGTTCTTC.

This clonotype occurred a few times. The CDR3 sequence is CASSLLGQLYEQYF. The CDR3 DNA reads TGTGCCAGCAGTTTATTGGGTCAGCTTTACGAGCAGTACTTC. The chain carries TRBV27 and TRBJ2-7, with D uncertain. Trimming removed 1 base from V and 4 bases from J, with 11 bases in between. Germline-derived CDR1 and CDR2 are MNHEY and SMNVEV (reference sequence). The CDR3 is 14 amino acids.

This clonotype was observed a few times. The chain has TRBV5-1 and TRBJ2-1, with TRBD2 as a possible D gene (5 bases). CDR3 length: 16 residues. Germline assignment: CDR1 SGHRS and CDR2 YFSETQ. With 1 base removed from V and 3 bases from J, the gap between germline ends came to 14 bases. The CDR3 loop reads CASSLFTNGNYNEQFF. The CDR3 bases are TGCGCCAGCAGCTTGTTCACAAACGGGAACTACAATGAGCAGTTCTTC.

This clonotype was counted at least ten times. V gene TRBV14 combines with J gene TRBJ2-1, with D unresolved. CDR1 and CDR2 (germline): SGHDN, FVKESK. The CDR3 has 15 amino acids. V was trimmed by 4 bases and J by 0 bases, leaving 10 bases between them. The CDR3 coding sequence is TGTGCCAGCAGCCGCCTGAGTGGCTCCTACAATGAGCAGTTCTTC. Protein product: CASSRLSGSYNEQFF.

V gene TRBV7-7 combines with J gene TRBJ2-5; D unclear. V was clipped by 2 bases and J by 1 base, with 8 bases between them. Germline values: CDR1 SSHAT, CDR2 FNYEAQ (reference sequence). The CDR3 loop spans 14 amino acids. DNA for the CDR3: TGTGCCAGCAGCTTAAACTCGGCCCAAGAGACCCAGTACTTC. Translating it yields CASSLNSAQETQYF.

This clonotype was counted a few times. The chain employs TRBV2 and TRBJ2-3, with a possible D match to TRBD1 (6 bases). Germline V gene sequence: CDR1 SNHLY, CDR2 FYNNEI. V was trimmed by 10 bases and J by 3 bases, leaving 17 bases between them. The CDR3 runs 14 residues. The CDR3 loop reads CATHLRQVTDTQYF. The CDR3 DNA is TGTGCCACGCATCTGAGACAGGTGACAGATACGCAGTATTTT.

This clonotype has more than one count but fewer than ten. The rearrangement joins TRBV9 to TRBJ2-4; perhaps TRBD1 as D (6 bases). The germline V gene encodes CDR1 SGDLS and CDR2 YYNGEE. The CDR3 runs to 19 residues. V lost 3 bases and J lost 0, with 22 bases in between. The CDR3 coding sequence is TGTGCCAGCAGCGAGAGCACAGGGAACCCCCGCGGAGCCAAAAACATTCAGTACTTC. As protein: CASSESTGNPRGAKNIQYF.

The V and J genes are TRBV7-8 and TRBJ2-2; maybe TRBD1 (5 bases). Germline loops: CDR1 SGHVS, CDR2 FQNEAQ. Trimming stripped 3 bases from V and 1 base from J, with 9 bases between. The CDR3 consists of 15 residues. CDR3 bases: TGTGCCAGCAGCTTCGGCAGGGTGAACACCGGGGAGCTGTTTTTT. Translation: CASSFGRVNTGELFF.

There are a few counts of this clonotype. DNA of the CDR3: TGCAGCGTTTTTCGGGACAACGACAATGAGCAGTTCTTC. Its translation is CSVFRDNDNEQFF. This chain uses TRBV29-1 with TRBJ2-1; D is perhaps TRBD1 (6 bases). Trimming removed 5 bases from V and 5 bases from J, with 13 bases in between. This CDR3 is 13 amino acids long. The germline gives CDR1 SQVTM, CDR2 ANQGSEA.

This chain uses TRBV3-1 with TRBJ2-7; D is unclear. The CDR3 loop spans 14 amino acids. Germline CDR1 LGHDT, CDR2 YNNKEL (reference sequence). Trimming removed 1 base at V and 0 bases at J, with 7 bases between. The CDR3 loop reads CASSQGIGSYEQYF. In DNA form, the CDR3 reads TGTGCCAGCAGCCAAGGAATCGGCTCCTACGAGCAGTACTTC.

The chain couples TRBV4-1 to TRBJ2-2; 9 nucleotides match TRBD2. The CDR3 is made up of 18 amino acids. The germline CDR1 and CDR2 sequences are MGHRA and YSYEKL. V lost 6 bases, J lost 1 base, and 12 bases stayed unmatched. CDR3 bases: TGCGCCAGCAGTGATAGGCTAGCGGGATTCGAGAACACCGGGGAGCTGTTTTTT. Residues: CASSDRLAGFENTGELFF.

This clonotype was recorded a few times. The chain links TRBV12-3 or TRBV12-4 to TRBJ2-1; TRBD2 aligns across 11 bases. V dropped 6 bases and J dropped 9; count of bases not matched to a gene: 7. CDR3 length: 14 residues. For the CDR3, the DNA is TGTGCCAGCAGCCCCGGACTAGCGGGCTCTGAGCAGTTCTTC. Protein sequence: CASSPGLAGSEQFF.